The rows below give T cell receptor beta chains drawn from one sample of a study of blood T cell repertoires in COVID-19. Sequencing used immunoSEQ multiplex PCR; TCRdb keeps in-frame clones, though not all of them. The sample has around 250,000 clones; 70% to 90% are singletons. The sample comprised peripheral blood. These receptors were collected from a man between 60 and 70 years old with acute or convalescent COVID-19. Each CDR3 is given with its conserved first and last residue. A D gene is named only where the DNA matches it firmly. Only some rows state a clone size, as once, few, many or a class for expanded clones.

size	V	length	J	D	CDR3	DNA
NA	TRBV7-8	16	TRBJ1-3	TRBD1	CASSLGTGSIGNTIYF	TGTGCCAGCAGCTTAGGGACAGGATCTATCGGAAACACCATATATTTT
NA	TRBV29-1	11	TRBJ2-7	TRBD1	CSVGTGGEQYF	TGCAGCGTTGGGACAGGGGGAGAGCAGTACTTC
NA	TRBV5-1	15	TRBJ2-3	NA	CASSLALGDSDTQYF	TGCGCCAGCAGCTTGGCCTTAGGGGATTCAGATACGCAGTATTTT
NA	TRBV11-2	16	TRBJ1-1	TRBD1	CASSLDSQGWNTEAFF	TGTGCCAGCAGCTTAGACTCACAGGGGTGGAACACTGAAGCTTTCTTT
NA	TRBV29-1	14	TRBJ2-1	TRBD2	CSVLGLDSYNEQFF	TGCAGCGTCTTAGGACTAGATTCCTACAATGAGCAGTTCTTC
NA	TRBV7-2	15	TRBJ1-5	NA	CASSGKQGSGEPQHF	TGTGCCAGCAGCGGAAAACAGGGATCCGGTGAGCCCCAGCATTTT
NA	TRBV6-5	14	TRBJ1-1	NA	CASSFHRQTTEAFF	TGTGCCAGCAGTTTCCACCGACAGACCACTGAAGCTTTCTTT
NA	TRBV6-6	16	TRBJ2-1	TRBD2	CASSSSGTSGSYEQFF	TGTGCCAGCAGTTCCTCCGGGACTAGCGGGAGCTATGAGCAGTTCTTC
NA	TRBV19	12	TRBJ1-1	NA	CASSKEVTGLFF	TGTGCCAGTAGTAAAGAGGTAACAGGGTTGTTCTTT
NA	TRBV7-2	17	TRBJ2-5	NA	CASSLVPNVVGGGTQYF	TGTGCCAGCAGCTTAGTACCAAACGTTGTGGGGGGAGGGACCCAGTACTTC
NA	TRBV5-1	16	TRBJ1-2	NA	CASSLEQGADVLGYTF	TGCGCCAGCAGCTTGGAACAGGGAGCTGATGTGCTGGGCTACACCTTC
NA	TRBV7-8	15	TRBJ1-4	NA	CASSSRSGANEKLFF	TGTGCCAGCAGCTCCCGGTCGGGGGCTAATGAAAAACTGTTTTTT
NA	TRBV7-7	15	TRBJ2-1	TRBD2	CASSFGVAGVHEQFF	TGTGCTAGCAGCTTCGGGGTAGCGGGAGTCCATGAGCAGTTCTTC
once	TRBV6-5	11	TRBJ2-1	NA	CASSLYNEQFF	TGTGCCAGCAGTTTATACAATGAGCAGTTCTTC